These 25 T cell receptor beta chains originate from one sample sequenced in a study of blood T cell repertoires in COVID-19 (dated by TCRdb to 2018 to 2020). Library preparation was by the immunoSEQ multiplex PCR assay. In its TCRdb copy, this immuneACCESS table keeps in-frame sequences only and misses some clones. Where compared with another copy, unresolved V genes explain less than half of these, and the others have no known cause. The sample table records some 320,000 clones; 90% to 95% of these occur just once. The ten largest clones capture about 4.2% of the sample. Sequenced material: PBMCs or T cells enriched from blood (not recorded which). These receptors all come from a woman aged 30 to 39 who had been exposed to COVID-19.

This chain links TRBV9 with TRBJ1-4; 9 nucleotides align to TRBD1. The trim removed 1 base at V and 5 bases at J, leaving 3 bases unmatched. This CDR3 is built from 15 residues. CDR1 is SGDLS, CDR2 YYNGEE, per germline. CDR3 region: CASSVFGQGNEKLFF. The CDR3 nucleotides read TGTGCCAGCAGCGTATTTGGACAGGGGAATGAAAAACTGTTTTTT.

The chain links TRBV6-5 to TRBJ2-7; 11 bases are a match to TRBD1. Losses at the gene ends were 6 bases for V and 2 bases for J; bases not matched to a gene: 6. CDR1 MNHEY and CDR2 SVGAGI come from the germline V gene. The CDR3 spans 15 residues. The CDR3 region is CASSFGQGATYEQYF. CDR3 bases: TGTGCCAGCAGCTTCGGACAGGGGGCAACCTACGAGCAGTACTTC.

V is TRBV18 and J is TRBJ2-7; 8 bases map to TRBD1. Germline V lookup: CDR1 KGHSH, CDR2 LQKENI. The CDR3 length is 13 residues. The J segment lost 5 bases and the V segment lost 3 bases, leaving 3 bases of the junction unmatched. The CDR3: CASSPTGEHEQYF. For the CDR3, the DNA is TGTGCCAGCTCACCGACAGGGGAACACGAGCAGTACTTC.

This chain joins TRBV5-6 and TRBJ1-5; D not resolved. From germline, CDR1 is SGHDT and CDR2 YYEEEE. This CDR3 spans 12 amino acids. Trimming shortened V by 3 bases and J by 5 bases, and 6 bases separated the two germline ends. The CDR3 loop is CASSYSYQPQHF. CDR3 nucleotides: TGTGCCAGCAGCTACAGTTATCAGCCCCAGCATTTT.

This rearrangement joins TRBV6-2 or TRBV6-3 to TRBJ2-7; 7 bases fit TRBD1. Germline V gene sequence: CDR1 MNHEY, CDR2 SVGEGT. The CDR3 sequence is 17 residues long. J was trimmed by 0 bases and V by 2 bases; bases with no gene match: 10. CDR3 sequence: CASSYERQGAYSYEQYF. CDR3 sequence (DNA): TGTGCCAGCAGTTACGAGCGACAGGGAGCTTACTCCTACGAGCAGTACTTC.

This clone was found once. The chain is built from TRBV4-3 and TRBJ2-7; D gene uncertain. This CDR3 comprises 14 residues. Germline CDR1 and CDR2: LGHNA and YSLEER. V was shortened by 0 bases and J by 3 bases, with 9 bases between the two germline ends. The CDR3 DNA follows: TGCGCCAGCAGCCAAGACAACTCATACTACGAGCAGTACTTC. This translates into CASSQDNSYYEQYF.

V gene TRBV10-3 combines with J gene TRBJ1-2; 9 nucleotides agree with TRBD1. Trimming took 6 bases from V and 1 from J; bases not matched to a gene: 3. CDR1 ENHRY and CDR2 SYGVKD come from the germline V gene. This CDR3 is built from 14 residues. CDR3 sequence reads: CAISPGQGNYGYTF. In DNA, the CDR3 is TGTGCCATCAGCCCGGGACAGGGTAACTATGGCTACACCTTC.

The J gene is TRBJ1-6, the V gene TRBV7-2; D may be TRBD1 (5 bases). Trimming left V 4 bases short and J 9 bases short, with 19 bases between. The germline gives CDR1 SGHTA, CDR2 FQGNSA. The CDR3 is 16 amino acids. CDR3 in DNA: TGTGCCAGCAGCTGGGACTCCGGGGGGATTGCTTCACCCCTCCACTTT. Its protein product is CASSWDSGGIASPLHF.

The chain joins TRBV15 to TRBJ2-2, with TRBD1 matching 7 bases. Germline CDR1 is LNHNV and CDR2 is YYDKDF (reference sequence). The CDR3 length is 17 residues. J lost 7 bases, V lost 4 bases, and 15 bases had no gene match. The DNA for the CDR3 is TGTGCCACCAGCAAAGTAGGGGGCGGACGATATCTCGGGGAGCTGTTTTTT. This codes for CATSKVGGGRYLGELFF.

The CDR3, as DNA: TGTGCCAGCAGTTGGGGGGTCTCCTTGAACACTGAAGCTTTCTTT. Translated: CASSWGVSLNTEAFF. The V gene is TRBV28, the J gene TRBJ1-1; TRBD1 is a possible D gene (5 bases). The germline CDR1 and CDR2 sequences are MDHEN and SYDVKM. V was cut by 4 bases and J by 0 bases, with 12 bases left in between. This CDR3 is 15 amino acids long. The full variable domain, in which reference TRBV28 and TRBJ1-1 provide the parts outside the CDR3, is DVKVTQSSRYLVKRTGEKVFLECVQDMDHENMFWYRQDPGLGLRLIYFSYDVKMKEKGDIPEGYSVSREKKERFSLILESASTNQTSMYLCASSWGVSLNTEAFFGQGTRLTVV.

The chain is built from TRBV5-6 and TRBJ2-1; TRBD2 matches at 7 bases. CDR1 is SGHDT and CDR2 is YYEEEE in the germline V gene. V gave up 4 bases and J gave up 0 bases; unmatched junction bases: 7. This CDR3 has 16 residues. CDR3 in DNA: TGTGCCAGCAGCCCCTGGGGAGGGAGCTCCTACAATGAGCAGTTCTTC. Amino acids: CASSPWGGSSYNEQFF.

To note about this clone: The same CDR3 is also encoded by other DNA sequences in this sample. The chain employs TRBV7-3 and TRBJ2-1; 7 bases match TRBD2. Germline CDR1 reads SGHTA; CDR2 reads FQGTGA. V shed 0 bases and J 1 base; nucleotides not matched to a gene: 0. The CDR3 totals 15 residues. CDR3 bases: TGTGCCAGCAGCTTAACGGGGGGGTCCTACAATGAGCAGTTCTTC. This gives the protein CASSLTGGSYNEQFF.

J is TRBJ2-5 and V is TRBV5-1; D not resolved. Between the trimmed V and J ends, which lost 0 bases and 4 bases, there was a span of 22 bases. Germline V gives CDR1 SGHRS, CDR2 YFSETQ. The CDR3 is made up of 18 amino acids. The CDR3 protein is CASSLGLSVRIQGETQYF. As DNA, the CDR3 is TGCGCCAGCAGCTTGGGACTCTCGGTACGGATTCAAGGAGAGACCCAGTACTTC.

This clone was observed at least ten times. The chain joins TRBV30 to TRBJ1-6; the match to TRBD1 covers 7 bases. The CDR3 contains 16 residues. Trimming removed 1 base from V and 5 bases from J; junction bases left unmatched: 8. The germline CDR1 and CDR2 sequences are GTSNPN and SVGIG (reference sequence). The CDR3 spells CAWSDLPGQHNSPLHF. The CDR3 nucleotides read TGTGCCTGGAGTGATCTCCCGGGACAGCATAATTCACCCCTCCACTTT.

The genes are TRBV19 and TRBJ1-1; unclear D gene. Trimming shortened V by 0 bases and J by 2 bases, and 10 bases separated the two germline ends. Germline V gene lookup returns CDR1 LNHDA and CDR2 SQIVND (reference sequence). CDR3 size: 15 residues. CDR3 protein: CASSIDRSFNTEAFF. For the CDR3, the DNA is TGTGCCAGTAGTATAGACAGGTCCTTTAACACTGAAGCTTTCTTT.

This chain links TRBV11-2 with TRBJ1-1; D gene ambiguous. V lost 2 bases to trimming and J lost 4 bases, with 5 bases between them. This CDR3 spans 12 amino acids. CDR1 and CDR2 from the germline V gene are SGHAT and FQNNGV. The CDR3 loop is CASSLRSTEAFF. CDR3 sequence (DNA): TGTGCCAGCAGCTTAAGGAGCACTGAAGCTTTCTTT.

The chain has TRBV4-2 and TRBJ1-1; D might be TRBD1 (6 bases). Germline-derived CDR1 and CDR2 are LGHNA and YNFKEQ. Trimming removed 4 bases from V and 4 bases from J, with 13 bases in between. CDR3 size: 14 residues. CDR3: CASSLHAGATEAFF. The DNA of the CDR3 is TGTGCCAGCAGCCTCCATGCGGGGGCCACTGAAGCTTTCTTT.

This clone appeared a few times. The chain uses TRBV7-2 and TRBJ1-6; no clear D. V was cut by 2 bases and J by 2 bases, with 10 bases left in between. Per the germline V gene, CDR1 is SGHTA and CDR2 is FQGNSA. This CDR3 is 16 amino acids long. CDR3 nucleotides: TGTGCCAGCAGCTTAAAAGCGACTGCCTATAATTCACCCCTCCACTTT. This encodes CASSLKATAYNSPLHF.

CDR3 bases: TGCGCCAGCAGCCCCCACAGAGATGAGCAGTTCTTC. Amino acids: CASSPHRDEQFF. The chain employs TRBV5-1 and TRBJ2-1, with D uncertain. The CDR3 is 12 residues long. Germline values: CDR1 SGHRS, CDR2 YFSETQ. V shed 4 bases and J shed 8 bases, with 10 bases lying between them.

The chain uses TRBV5-1 and TRBJ1-6; the D is unclear. The V end lost 2 bases, the J end lost 0 bases, and 6 bases lay between the germline ends. CDR1 and CDR2 (germline): SGHRS, YFSETQ. This CDR3 region has 15 residues. This CDR3 reads CASSFGSSYNSPLHF. CDR3 DNA sequence: TGCGCCAGCAGCTTCGGGAGCTCCTATAATTCACCCCTCCACTTT.

This sequence joins TRBV27 and TRBJ2-1, with 8 bases lining up with TRBD1. Germline values: CDR1 MNHEY, CDR2 SMNVEV (reference sequence). Unmatched junction bases numbered 4, after V lost 5 bases and J lost 7 bases. This CDR3 region has 13 residues. This CDR3 reads CASSRTGRNEQFF. CDR3 sequence (DNA): TGTGCCAGCAGTCGGACAGGGAGGAATGAGCAGTTCTTC.

This clone was seen a single time. The chain carries TRBV12-3 or TRBV12-4 and TRBJ1-5, with D possibly TRBD1 on 6 matching bases. The CDR3 sequence is 13 residues long. Trimming stripped 3 bases from V and 4 bases from J, with 7 bases between. The CDR3 sequence: CASSLDSNQPQHF. The CDR3 region has the DNA TGTGCCAGCAGTTTGGACAGTAATCAGCCCCAGCATTTT.

This clone was found once. This chain uses TRBV19 with TRBJ1-3; the D is unclear. With 8 bases removed from V and 8 bases from J, the gap between germline ends came to 10 bases. Germline V gene data show CDR1 as LNHDA and CDR2 as SQIVND (reference sequence). CDR3 length equals 11 residues. The CDR3 sequence is CASEALDTIYF. DNA for the CDR3: TGTGCCAGTGAGGCCCTGGACACCATATATTTT.

The J gene is TRBJ2-3, the V gene TRBV19; 9 bases are shared with TRBD2. The CDR3 spans 16 residues. Germline assignment: CDR1 LNHDA and CDR2 SQIVND (reference sequence). The trim removed 1 base at V and 3 bases at J, leaving 5 bases unmatched. The CDR3 bases are TGTGCCAGTAGTATAGGGGCTAGCGGGGCGACAGATACGCAGTATTTT. Amino acid sequence: CASSIGASGATDTQYF.

J is TRBJ1-2 and V is TRBV3-1 (or the pseudogene TRBV3-2); D gene ambiguous. The CDR3 is 12 amino acids. V gave up 3 bases and J gave up 7 bases, with 9 bases separating them. Germline CDR1 and CDR2: LGHDT and YNNKEL (reference sequence). The CDR3 DNA sequence: TGTGCCAGCAGCCATCTCGGGAGTGGCTACACCTTC. Residues: CASSHLGSGYTF.